These 4 T cell receptor beta chains were all obtained from the same sample, sequenced in a study of blood T cell repertoires in COVID-19 (dated by TCRdb to 2018 to 2020). The library was obtained by the immunoSEQ multiplex PCR assay. The source is immuneACCESS, and TCRdb retained only in-frame sequences with V and J called. Part of the clones is not carried over; for the studies checked, unresolved V genes explain less than half of this, and the remainder is unexplained. This sample gives 95,000 to 110,000 clones in total; 80% to 95% of them show up just once. The ten largest clones take up 1% to 1.5% of the sample. The specimen sequenced was peripheral blood. These receptors were obtained from a woman aged 30 to 39 with acute or convalescent COVID-19.

This clone is a singleton in its sample. The V and J genes are TRBV27 and TRBJ1-1, with D unclear. The CDR3 contains 15 residues. The V end lost 0 bases, the J end lost 1 base, and 9 bases lay between the germline ends. Germline V gene lookup returns CDR1 MNHEY and CDR2 SMNVEV (reference sequence). CDR3 protein: CASSLSEGWNTEAFF. The CDR3 nucleotides read TGTGCCAGCAGTTTATCCGAGGGTTGGAACACTGAAGCTTTCTTT.

The chain employs TRBV18 and TRBJ2-7; D remains ambiguous. The germline V gene has CDR1 KGHSH and CDR2 LQKENI. Trimming cost V 6 bases and J 0 bases, with 15 bases left between them. The CDR3 spans 15 residues. CDR3 coding DNA: TGTGCCAGCTCCTCCAGACGGTGGAGCTCCTACGAGCAGTACTTC. Translation gives CASSSRRWSSYEQYF.

The rearrangement uses TRBV6-1 and TRBJ2-3; 9 bases agree with TRBD2. The CDR3 runs to 15 residues. Per germline, CDR1 MNHNS and CDR2 SASEGT. V was clipped by 2 bases and J by 2 bases; unmatched bases: 2. The CDR3 region is CASSELAGPTDTQYF. CDR3 nucleotide sequence: TGTGCCAGCAGTGAACTAGCGGGGCCCACAGATACGCAGTATTTT.

The V and J genes are TRBV15 and TRBJ1-5; TRBD1 aligns across 7 bases. Germline loops: CDR1 LNHNV, CDR2 YYDKDF (reference sequence). The CDR3 extends over 17 amino acids. V lost 0 bases and J lost 0; bases outside the gene matches: 5. The CDR3 is CATSRDRGTYSNQPQHF. The CDR3 DNA sequence: TGTGCCACCAGCAGAGACAGGGGGACTTATAGCAATCAGCCCCAGCATTTT.